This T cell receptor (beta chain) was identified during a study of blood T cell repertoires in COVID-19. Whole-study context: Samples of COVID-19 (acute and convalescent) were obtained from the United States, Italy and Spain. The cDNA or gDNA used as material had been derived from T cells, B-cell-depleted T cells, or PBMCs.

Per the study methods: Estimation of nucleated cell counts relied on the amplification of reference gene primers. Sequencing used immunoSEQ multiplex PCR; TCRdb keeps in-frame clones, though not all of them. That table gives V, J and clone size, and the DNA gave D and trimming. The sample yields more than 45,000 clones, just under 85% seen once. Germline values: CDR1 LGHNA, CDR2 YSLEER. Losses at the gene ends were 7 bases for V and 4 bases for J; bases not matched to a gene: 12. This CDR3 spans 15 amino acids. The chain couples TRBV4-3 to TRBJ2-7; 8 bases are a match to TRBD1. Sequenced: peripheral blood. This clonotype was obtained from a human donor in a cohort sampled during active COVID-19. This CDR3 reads CASTRTLGTGYEQYF. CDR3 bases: TGCGCCAGCACAAGGACCCTCGGGACAGGTTACGAGCAGTACTTC.